This T cell receptor (beta chain) derives from a study of T-cell reconstitution after alpha-beta-depleted transplantation in children (dated by TCRdb to between 2015 and 2016). Regarding the complete study: Using TCR repertoire profiling, the study followed T-cell immune reconstitution in a quantitative way in children after TCRalphabeta/CD19-depleted allogeneic hematopoietic cell transplantation.

The CDR1 and CDR2 encoded by the germline V gene (reference sequence) are LNHDA and SQIVND. The CDR3 starts with the cysteine, ends with the phenylalanine, and has 14 residues. Left in the record is the CDR3 DNA by itself, 42 bases read in frame from the first base. General study outcomes and caveats: The apparently early alphabetaT-cell count recovery about two months after transplant was reportedly dependent on only several hundred rapidly expanded clones derived from non-depleted graft cells. Hyperexpanded clone frequencies declined over subsequent months; after one year, T-cell counts and TCRbeta diversity were mostly attributed to newly produced T cells. In some patients, high TCRbeta diversity at day 60 was attributed to recipient T cells and intrathymic progenitors that had survived conditioning.

The sample's treatment or condition label is to be understood as: allogeneic hematopoietic cell transplantation with graft depleted of TCRalphabeta T cells and CD19 B cells. TCRalphabeta/CD19-depleted allogeneic hematopoietic cell grafts were given to the transplant recipients, all of whom were children. This clonotype showed up many times. The antigen this receptor binds is unknown. At one of its ends the junction is not consistent with the germline gene, which may arise from a read error. Library method: PCR. Sequenced on an Illumina HiSeq 2500. TCR library preparation used molecular barcoding, with unique molecular identifiers applied to normalize quantification of the TCRbeta repertoire. TCRdb's own reprocessing of the public reads used fastp at Q25 and MiXCR and kept productive beta chains. CDR3 protein duplicates are merged, each entry listing the most common genes and DNA. The sample profile shows roughly 300,000 distinct CDR3 sequences; around a tenth of them were found once. Clones ranked in the top ten supply 20% to 30% of the sample.

The sequenced sample was peripheral blood, obtained 180 days after TCRalphabeta/CD19-depleted stem cell transplant. The clonotype was recovered from a male patient between 2 and 15 years old who had a stem cell transplant for chronic granulomatous disease, so the T cells may come from the graft donor. This sequence uses TRBV19 and TRBJ2-1, with the D gene call left open. This receptor has the CDR3 CASSPRPTYNEQFF. At the DNA level, the sequence is TGTGCCAGTAGTCCCAGACCCACCTATAATGAGCAGTTCTTC.